These 18 T cell receptor beta chains originate from one sample sequenced in a study of cytomegalovirus exposure and HLA in healthy donors. Some clones are missing from TCRdb's copy, which holds only in-frame ones; the method was immunoSEQ multiplex PCR. This sample yields about 190,000 clones, of which around 81% are seen a single time; under 3.5% belongs to the top ten. The sequencing sample was made of PBMCs. These receptors were collected from a woman aged 18-35 years in good health and CMV-seropositive.

The rearrangement joins TRBV4-2 to TRBJ1-1; 8 positions agree with TRBD1. The CDR3 consists of 16 residues. CDR1 is LGHNA, CDR2 YNFKEQ, per germline. J gave up 3 bases and V 1 base, and 7 bases lay outside the gene matches. CDR3 amino acids: CASSQGTGYEDTEAFF. The CDR3 DNA reads TGTGCCAGCAGCCAAGGGACAGGGTATGAAGACACTGAAGCTTTCTTT.

V and J are TRBV6-1 and TRBJ2-2; maybe TRBD2 (7 bases). Germline values: CDR1 MNHNS, CDR2 SASEGT. Trimming left V 6 bases short and J 2 bases short, with 13 bases between. The CDR3 is 15 residues long. CDR3 DNA sequence: TGTGCCAGCAGGAGGGGGGGGACAAACACCGGGGAGCTGTTTTTT. Its protein is CASRRGGTNTGELFF.

This clone showed up just a few times. This chain joins TRBV7-2 and TRBJ2-1; D perhaps matches TRBD1 (6 bases). The V end lost 5 bases, the J end lost 0 bases, and 11 bases lay between the germline ends. Germline V gives CDR1 SGHTA, CDR2 FQGNSA. The CDR3 covers 15 residues. CDR3 residues: CASSQEQGSYNEQFF. The CDR3 bases are TGTGCCAGCAGCCAAGAACAGGGCTCCTACAATGAGCAGTTCTTC.

The J gene is TRBJ2-7, the V gene TRBV6-5; tentative D call: TRBD1 (6 bases). The CDR3 has 13 amino acids. V was pared by 5 bases and J by 3 bases, with 11 bases between. Per the germline V gene, CDR1 is MNHEY and CDR2 is SVGAGI. This chain's CDR3 is CASSLRDNYEQYF. The DNA of the CDR3 is TGTGCCAGCAGTCTACGGGACAACTACGAGCAGTACTTC.

The chain is built from TRBV6-6 and TRBJ2-7; a possible D gene is TRBD1 (6 bases). V gave up 6 bases and J gave up 6 bases, with 15 bases separating them. This CDR3 comprises 13 residues. In germline, CDR1 is MNHNY, CDR2 SVGAGI (reference sequence). CDR3 bases: TGTGCCAGCAGCGCCAGGGGTGACAGCGAGCAGTACTTC. This encodes CASSARGDSEQYF.

The J gene is TRBJ1-1, the V gene TRBV6-6; TRBD1 matches at 9 bases. The V and J ends lost 6 bases and 1 base, in that order; junction bases with no gene match: 3. CDR1 MNHNY and CDR2 SVGAGI come from the germline V gene (reference sequence). This CDR3 has 14 amino acids. This CDR3 reads CASRLTGGNTEAFF. For the CDR3, the DNA is TGTGCCAGCAGATTGACAGGGGGGAACACTGAAGCTTTCTTT.

The chain joins TRBV4-1 to TRBJ2-7; 7 nucleotides agree with TRBD1. V lost 0 bases and J lost 3; bases outside the gene matches: 8. This CDR3 spans 16 amino acids. The germline V gene encodes CDR1 MGHRA and CDR2 YSYEKL. CDR3 sequence reads: CASSQDVGRGFYEQYF. CDR3 DNA sequence: TGCGCCAGCAGCCAAGATGTTGGCAGGGGGTTCTACGAGCAGTACTTC.

The chain combines TRBV7-2 with TRBJ2-4; no clear D gene. The V gene's germline CDR1 is SGHTA and CDR2 FQGNSA. This CDR3 contains 14 residues. The ends were cut back, 1 base at V and 4 bases at J, with 8 bases in the middle. DNA for the CDR3: TGTGCCAGCAGCTTAGTGCGGCATAAAAACATTCAGTACTTC. Its protein is CASSLVRHKNIQYF. Using reference TRBV7-2 and TRBJ2-4 for the parts outside the CDR3, the full variable domain is GAGVSQSPSNKVTEKGKDVELRCDPISGHTALYWYRQSLGQGLEFLIYFQGNSAPDKSGLPSDRFSAERTGGSVSTLTIQRTQQEDSAVYLCASSLVRHKNIQYFGAGTRLSVL.

The rearrangement joins TRBV15 to TRBJ2-1; D perhaps matches TRBD2 (6 bases). The CDR3 totals 16 residues. Trimming took off 0 bases at V and 1 base at J, with 10 bases between the two ends. Germline CDR1 is LNHNV and CDR2 is YYDKDF (reference sequence). CDR3 sequence (DNA): TGTGCCACCAGCAGAGATACGGGGGTATCCTACAATGAGCAGTTCTTC. It translates to CATSRDTGVSYNEQFF. The variable domain in full, with the rest retrieved from reference TRBV15 and TRBJ2-1, is DAMVIQNPRYQVTQFGKPVTLSCSQTLNHNVMYWYQQKSSQAPKLLFHYYDKDFNNEADTPDNFQSRRPNTSFCFLDIRSPGLGDTAMYLCATSRDTGVSYNEQFFGPGTRLTVL.

The rearrangement links TRBV6-1 to TRBJ1-2, with D hard to call. V was clipped by 0 bases and J by 8 bases, with 10 bases between them. The length of the CDR3 is 13 residues. Germline assignment: CDR1 MNHNS and CDR2 SASEGT. As DNA, the CDR3 is TGTGCCAGCAGTGAAGCGTCCCGTCTGGGCTACACCTTC. It codes for CASSEASRLGYTF.

The chain recombines TRBV19 with TRBJ1-5; 9 bases are a match to TRBD1. The V gene end was trimmed by 3 bases and the J gene end by 7 bases; junction bases not matched to a gene: 10. The length of the CDR3 is 16 residues. CDR1 and CDR2 (germline): LNHDA, SQIVND (reference sequence). CDR3 loop: CASSIKEGQGTQPQHF. CDR3 DNA sequence: TGTGCCAGTAGTATTAAGGAGGGACAGGGCACACAGCCCCAGCATTTT.

This clone was seen once. The chain has TRBV4-1 and TRBJ2-3; possible D gene TRBD1, 5 bases. The CDR3 sequence is 12 residues long. From germline, CDR1 is MGHRA and CDR2 YSYEKL. The V gene lost 5 bases and the J gene lost 5 bases, with 8 bases spanning the gap. DNA for the CDR3: TGCGCCAGCAGCGCAGGGAAAGATACGCAGTATTTT. Amino acids: CASSAGKDTQYF.

V usage is TRBV14 and J usage is TRBJ1-1; the D is unclear. Trimming removed 7 bases at V and 8 bases at J, with 14 bases between. CDR1 is SGHDN and CDR2 is FVKESK in the germline V gene. This CDR3 spans 12 amino acids. The CDR3 spells CASNSSPEEAFF. The CDR3 nucleotides are TGTGCCAGCAACTCATCCCCGGAGGAAGCTTTCTTT.

The chain is built from TRBV14 and TRBJ2-1; weak D call: TRBD2 (5 bases). This CDR3 comprises 16 residues. Between the trimmed V and J ends, which lost 0 bases and 4 bases, there was a span of 13 bases. Germline CDR1 SGHDN, CDR2 FVKESK. The CDR3 sequence is CASSQDRRVAYNEQFF. CDR3 nucleotides: TGTGCCAGCAGCCAAGATAGGCGGGTGGCGTACAATGAGCAGTTCTTC.

The DNA for the CDR3 is TGTGCCAGCTCACCCCCAGTAGCGGGGGAGCTCTACGAGCAGTACTTC. Its translation is CASSPPVAGELYEQYF. This chain uses TRBV18 with TRBJ2-7; TRBD2 agrees at 9 bases. Germline V gene data show CDR1 as KGHSH and CDR2 as LQKENI. The CDR3 runs to 16 residues. Trimming at V came to 3 bases and at J to 3 bases, leaving 9 bases not matched to a gene.

CDR3 nucleotides: TGTGCCAGCAGCTTAGCCAGGGGCCCTTTTTACGGCTACACCTTC. This translates into CASSLARGPFYGYTF. V usage is TRBV7-8 and J usage is TRBJ1-2, with D tentatively TRBD1 (6 bases). The CDR3 has 15 residues. V dropped 0 bases and J dropped 8 bases, with 16 bases sitting between them. Germline loops: CDR1 SGHVS, CDR2 FQNEAQ. Using reference TRBV7-8 and TRBJ1-2 for the parts outside the CDR3, the full variable domain is GAGVSQSPRYKVAKRGQDVALRCDPISGHVSLFWYQQALGQGPEFLTYFQNEAQLDKSGLPSDRFFAERPEGSVSTLKIQRTQQEDSAVYLCASSLARGPFYGYTFGSGTRLTVV.

The chain carries TRBV7-9 and TRBJ2-5, with 8 nucleotides matching TRBD1. J lost 6 bases, V lost 1 base, and 7 bases had no gene match. The CDR3 contains 15 residues. CDR1 and CDR2 from the germline V gene are SEHNR and FQNEAQ (reference sequence). CDR3 sequence: CASSLGTGNLQTQYF. CDR3 DNA: TGTGCCAGCAGCTTAGGGACAGGGAATCTACAGACCCAGTACTTC.

This chain connects TRBV9 to TRBJ1-6; the D gene is possibly TRBD1 (5 bases). Trimming left V 0 bases short and J 5 bases short, with 9 bases between. There are 15 residues in the CDR3. Germline-derived CDR1 and CDR2 are SGDLS and YYNGEE. CDR3 region: CASSVAAGNNSPLHF. The CDR3 DNA reads TGTGCCAGCAGCGTAGCGGCAGGGAATAATTCACCCCTCCACTTT. Looking up the rest from reference TRBV9 and TRBJ1-6 gives the full variable domain: DSGVTQTPKHLITATGQRVTLRCSPRSGDLSVYWYQQSLDQGLQFLIQYYNGEERAKGNILERFSAQQFPDLHSELNLSSLELGDSALYFCASSVAAGNNSPLHFGNGTRLTVT.